This record looks at one T cell receptor (beta chain) sequence and its context. Per the authors' pipeline: Nucleated cell counts were estimated from reference gene primer amplification. Assay: immunoSEQ multiplex PCR; the TCRdb copy retains only in-frame clones and omits some. V and J calls plus clone size are reproduced from that table; the DNA served to infer D and trimming. The sample holds tens of thousands of clones, roughly 80% seen once. The record originates from a study of blood T cell repertoires in COVID-19. About the research overall: Samples came from the United States, Italy and Spain, spanning acute and convalescent COVID-19. T cells, B-cell-depleted T cells, or PBMCs supplied cDNA or gDNA.

Sample: peripheral blood. The origin of this receptor is a human donor with acute or convalescent COVID-19. The donor label of this sample is uncertain.

CDR3 DNA sequence: TGTGCCAGCAGAGGACTAGCGGGGAGCACAGATACGCAGTATTTT. As protein: CASRGLAGSTDTQYF. This chain joins TRBV6-5 and TRBJ2-3, with 12 bases fitting TRBD2. The CDR3 consists of 15 residues. V was clipped by 6 bases and J by 0 bases; unmatched bases: 1. Germline CDR1 reads MNHEY; CDR2 reads SVGAGI.